This is a list of T cell receptor beta chains from one sample in a study of radiotherapy plus CTLA-4 blockade in lung cancer. Sequenced by immunoSEQ multiplex PCR; TCRdb stores in-frame clones only, minus some. The sample lists approximately 97,000 clones, about 83% occurring once. Sample: peripheral blood, taken from a patient treated with radiotherapy plus ipilimumab. Every receptor here comes from a human donor with non-small cell lung cancer who had stable disease on radiotherapy plus ipilimumab. Both conserved end residues are part of each CDR3. The D gene is left open where the match is weak. Rows may omit the clone size; those that give it use once, few, many or a size class.

d_call: TRBD1; v_call: TRBV6-5; clone_size: -; j_call: TRBJ1-2; cdr3_aa: CASSYSQGEYYGYTF; cdr3_nt: TGTGCCAGCAGTTACTCCCAGGGGGAGTACTATGGCTACACCTTC
d_call: -; v_call: TRBV29-1; clone_size: -; j_call: TRBJ2-1; cdr3_aa: CSGGDFQVNEQFF; cdr3_nt: TGCAGCGGTGGGGACTTCCAAGTCAATGAGCAGTTCTTC
d_call: TRBD2; v_call: TRBV5-1; clone_size: -; j_call: TRBJ2-2; cdr3_aa: CASSFGLENTGELFF; cdr3_nt: TGCGCCAGCAGCTTCGGACTAGAGAACACCGGGGAGCTGTTTTTT
d_call: TRBD1; v_call: TRBV11-2; clone_size: once; j_call: TRBJ1-3; cdr3_aa: CASSGDRGPWSGNTIYF; cdr3_nt: TGTGCCAGCAGCGGAGACAGGGGGCCTTGGTCTGGAAACACCATATATTTT
d_call: TRBD1; v_call: TRBV7-7; clone_size: -; j_call: TRBJ2-5; cdr3_aa: CASSLAGQGKETQYF; cdr3_nt: TGTGCTAGCAGCTTAGCAGGACAGGGGAAAGAGACCCAGTACTTC
d_call: -; v_call: TRBV12-5; clone_size: -; j_call: TRBJ2-7; cdr3_aa: CASAINRDISF; cdr3_nt: TGTGCTAGTGCCATCAACCGGGACATTTCGTTC
d_call: -; v_call: TRBV28; clone_size: -; j_call: TRBJ2-7; cdr3_aa: CASSPNTGLPPGEQYF; cdr3_nt: TGTGCCAGCAGTCCCAACACAGGGCTTCCTCCGGGCGAGCAGTACTTC
d_call: TRBD1; v_call: TRBV10-1; clone_size: few; j_call: TRBJ2-6; cdr3_aa: CASKQGNSGANVLTF; cdr3_nt: TGCGCCAGTAAACAGGGGAATTCTGGGGCCAACGTCCTGACTTTC
d_call: TRBD1; v_call: TRBV9; clone_size: -; j_call: TRBJ1-3; cdr3_aa: CASSASGTGGNTIYF; cdr3_nt: TGTGCCAGCAGCGCATCCGGGACAGGGGGAAACACCATATATTTT
d_call: -; v_call: TRBV6-1; clone_size: -; j_call: TRBJ1-5; cdr3_aa: CASSEGGGNQPQHF; cdr3_nt: TGTGCCAGCAGTGAAGGAGGGGGCAATCAGCCCCAGCATTTT